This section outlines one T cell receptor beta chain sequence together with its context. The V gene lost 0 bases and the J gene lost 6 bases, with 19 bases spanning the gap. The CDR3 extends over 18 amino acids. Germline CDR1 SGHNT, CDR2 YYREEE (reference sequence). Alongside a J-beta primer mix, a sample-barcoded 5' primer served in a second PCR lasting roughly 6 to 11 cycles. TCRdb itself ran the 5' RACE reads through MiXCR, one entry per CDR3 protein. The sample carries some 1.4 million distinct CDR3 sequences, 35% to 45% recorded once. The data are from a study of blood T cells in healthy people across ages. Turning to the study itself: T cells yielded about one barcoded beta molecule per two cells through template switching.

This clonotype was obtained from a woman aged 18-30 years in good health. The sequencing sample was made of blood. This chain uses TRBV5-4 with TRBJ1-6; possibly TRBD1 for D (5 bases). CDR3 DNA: TGTGCCAGCAGCTTGGTCGACAGATTCGATGGCCTTAATTCACCCCTCCACTTT. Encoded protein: CASSLVDRFDGLNSPLHF.